Listed below are T cell receptor beta chains from one sample, sequenced in a study of patients and donors after allogeneic stem cell transplantation. TCRdb itself ran the RT-PCR reads through MiXCR, one entry per CDR3 protein. The top ten hold about 50% of the sample, which has approximately 150,000 distinct CDR3 sequences, about 40% seen once. The material sequenced was blood, either unsorted or a sorted T cell fraction (not recorded which). These receptors all stem from a human donor who was either an allogeneic HSCT recipient or a stem cell or donor lymphocyte infusion donor (not recorded which). It is not recorded whose cells these are; they may come from a transplant donor. Each CDR3 is given without its conserved first and last residue. Clone sizes are given selectively: once, few, many, or a class where the clone is expanded.

clone_size,v_call,cdr3_aa
few,TRBV15,ATSPQVGPPGEKLF
once,TRBV10-3,AISGTTEAGELF
few,TRBV29-1,SVGTGPNQPQH
NA,TRBV6-6,ASVSGELF
few,TRBV5-1,ASSLATGFGTEAF
once,TRBV25-1,ASRAPLSQGIVETQY
NA,TRBV20-1,SAIRQQNYGYT
NA,TRBV5-1,ASSLGDVGKTQY
NA,TRBV12-3/TRBV12-4,ASSLGLGGNTIY
NA,TRBV12-3/TRBV12-4,ASSPSAPGVKGNYGYT
once,TRBV7-9,ASLEGTLLGNEQF
NA,TRBV12-3/TRBV12-4,ASLRTGGLSYNEQF
NA,TRBV28,ASSKIAGGSTDTQY
NA,TRBV6-2/TRBV6-3,ASSYSGPNNYEQY
NA,TRBV9,ASSLTWGGGADTQY
few,TRBV28,ASSFSRQEQY
NA,TRBV28,ASSLGTVYEQY
few,TRBV5-1,ASSGMDRPTNYGYT
few,TRBV5-1,ASSTGVEDTEAF
NA,TRBV30,AWEPIGQHNEKLF
NA,TRBV20-1,SANTPWTGLKRYGYT
NA,TRBV20-1,SASFRRNTIY
NA,TRBV7-8,ASSSGAQSGELF
NA,TRBV29-1,SVSMTGGNQPQH